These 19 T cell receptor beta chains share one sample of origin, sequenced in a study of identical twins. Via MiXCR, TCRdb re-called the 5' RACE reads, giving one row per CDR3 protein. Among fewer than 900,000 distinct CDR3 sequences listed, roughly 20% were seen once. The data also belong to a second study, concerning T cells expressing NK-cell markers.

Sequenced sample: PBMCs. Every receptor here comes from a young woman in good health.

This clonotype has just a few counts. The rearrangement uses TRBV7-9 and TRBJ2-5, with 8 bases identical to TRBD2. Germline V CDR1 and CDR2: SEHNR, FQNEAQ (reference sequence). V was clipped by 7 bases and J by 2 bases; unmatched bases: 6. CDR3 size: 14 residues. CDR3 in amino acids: CASTFPGGQETQYF. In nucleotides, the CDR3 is TGTGCCAGCACCTTCCCGGGGGGGCAAGAGACCCAGTACTTC.

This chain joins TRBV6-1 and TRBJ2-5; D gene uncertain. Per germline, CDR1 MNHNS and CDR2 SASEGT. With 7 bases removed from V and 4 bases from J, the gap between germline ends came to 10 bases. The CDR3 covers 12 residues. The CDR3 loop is CASTAIVETQYF. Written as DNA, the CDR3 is TGTGCCAGCACAGCGATTGTAGAGACCCAGTACTTC.

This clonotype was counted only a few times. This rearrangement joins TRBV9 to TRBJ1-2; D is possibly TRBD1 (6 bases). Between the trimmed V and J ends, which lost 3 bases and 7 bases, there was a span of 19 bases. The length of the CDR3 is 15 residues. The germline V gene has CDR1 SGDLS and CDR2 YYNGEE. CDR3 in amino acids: CASSALLTGGGGYTF. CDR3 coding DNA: TGTGCCAGCAGCGCCCTTCTGACAGGAGGAGGTGGCTACACCTTC.

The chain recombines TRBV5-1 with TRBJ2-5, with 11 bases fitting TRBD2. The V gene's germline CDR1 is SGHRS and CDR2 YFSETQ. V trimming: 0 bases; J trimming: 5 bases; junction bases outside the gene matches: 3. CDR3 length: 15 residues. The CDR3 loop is CASSLELAGGETQYF. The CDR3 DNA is TGCGCCAGCAGCTTGGAGCTAGCGGGGGGTGAGACCCAGTACTTC. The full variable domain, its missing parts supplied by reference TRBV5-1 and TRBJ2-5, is KAGVTQTPRYLIKTRGQQVTLSCSPISGHRSVSWYQQTPGQGLQFLFEYFSETQRNKGNFPGRFSGRQFSNSRSEMNVSTLELGDSALYLCASSLELAGGETQYFGPGTRLLVL.

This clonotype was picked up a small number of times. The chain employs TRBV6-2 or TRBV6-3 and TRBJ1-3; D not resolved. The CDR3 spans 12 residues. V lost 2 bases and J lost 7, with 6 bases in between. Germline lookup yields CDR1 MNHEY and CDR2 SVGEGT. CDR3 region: CASSYDRNTIYF. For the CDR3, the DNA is TGTGCCAGCAGTTACGATCGGAACACCATATATTTT.

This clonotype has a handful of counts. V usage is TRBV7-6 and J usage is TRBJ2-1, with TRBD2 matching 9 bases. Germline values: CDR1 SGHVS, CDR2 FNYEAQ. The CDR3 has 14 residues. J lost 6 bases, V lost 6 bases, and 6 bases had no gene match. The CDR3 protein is CASSGLAGINEQFF. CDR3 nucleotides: TGTGCCAGCAGTGGGCTAGCGGGGATCAATGAGCAGTTCTTC.

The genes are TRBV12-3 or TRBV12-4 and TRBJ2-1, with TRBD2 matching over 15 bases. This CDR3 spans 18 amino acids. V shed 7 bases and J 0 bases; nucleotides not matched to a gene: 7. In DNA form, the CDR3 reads TGTGCCAGCATAGGACTAGCGGGGGGGAAAAGCTCCTACAATGAGCAGTTCTTC. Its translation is CASIGLAGGKSSYNEQFF.

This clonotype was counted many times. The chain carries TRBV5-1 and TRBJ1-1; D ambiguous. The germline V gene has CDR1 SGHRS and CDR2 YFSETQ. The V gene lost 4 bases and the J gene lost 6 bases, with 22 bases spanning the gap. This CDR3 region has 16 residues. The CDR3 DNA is TGCGCCAGCAGCCCCCTGGAATGGGCAGCTAGGCCTGAAGCTTTCTTT. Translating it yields CASSPLEWAARPEAFF.

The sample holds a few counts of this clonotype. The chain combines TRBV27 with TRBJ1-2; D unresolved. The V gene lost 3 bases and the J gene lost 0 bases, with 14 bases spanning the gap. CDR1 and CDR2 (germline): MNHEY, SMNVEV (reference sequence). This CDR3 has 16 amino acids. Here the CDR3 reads CASSFSPGTANYGYTF. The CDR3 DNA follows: TGTGCCAGCAGTTTCTCGCCGGGTACAGCTAACTATGGCTACACCTTC.

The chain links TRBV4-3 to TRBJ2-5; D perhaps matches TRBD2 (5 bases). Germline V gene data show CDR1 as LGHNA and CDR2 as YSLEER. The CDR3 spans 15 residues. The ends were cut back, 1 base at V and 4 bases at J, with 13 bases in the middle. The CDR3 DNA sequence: TGCGCCAGCAGCCAAGGTCATTCACTAGGAGAGACCCAGTACTTC. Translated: CASSQGHSLGETQYF.

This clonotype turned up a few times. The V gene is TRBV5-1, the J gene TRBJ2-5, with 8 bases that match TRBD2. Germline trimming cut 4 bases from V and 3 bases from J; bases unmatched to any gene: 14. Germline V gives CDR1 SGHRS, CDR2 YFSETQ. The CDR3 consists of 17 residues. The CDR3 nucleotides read TGCGCCAGCAGCGTACTACTTGCGGGGGGCCTTAAAGAGACCCAGTACTTC. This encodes CASSVLLAGGLKETQYF.

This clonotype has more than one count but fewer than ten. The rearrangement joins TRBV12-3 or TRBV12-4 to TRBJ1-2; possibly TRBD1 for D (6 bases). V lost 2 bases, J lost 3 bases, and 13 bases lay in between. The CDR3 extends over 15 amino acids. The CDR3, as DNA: TGTGCCAGCAGTTTATCGGGGACACAGTACTATGGCTACACCTTC. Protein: CASSLSGTQYYGYTF.

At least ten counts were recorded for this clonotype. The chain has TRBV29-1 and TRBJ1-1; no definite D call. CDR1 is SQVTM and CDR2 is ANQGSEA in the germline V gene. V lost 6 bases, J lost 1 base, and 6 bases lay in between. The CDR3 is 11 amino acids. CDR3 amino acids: CSVRQNTEAFF. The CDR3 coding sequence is TGCAGCGTGAGACAGAACACTGAAGCTTTCTTT.

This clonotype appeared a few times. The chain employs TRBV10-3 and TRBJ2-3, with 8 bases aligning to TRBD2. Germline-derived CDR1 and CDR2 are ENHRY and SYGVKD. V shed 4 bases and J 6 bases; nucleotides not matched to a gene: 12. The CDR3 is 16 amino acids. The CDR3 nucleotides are TGTGCCATCAGTGGGCCGGGAGCGGGAGATTCGGATACGCAGTATTTT. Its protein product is CAISGPGAGDSDTQYF.

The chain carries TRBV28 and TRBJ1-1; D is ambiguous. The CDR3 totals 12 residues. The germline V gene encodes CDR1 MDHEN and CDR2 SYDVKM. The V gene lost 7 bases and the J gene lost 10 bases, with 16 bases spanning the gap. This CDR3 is CASIRGTGAAFF. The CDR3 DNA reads TGTGCCAGCATCCGCGGTACCGGTGCAGCTTTCTTT.

CDR3 sequence (DNA): TGCAGTGCTAGAGATGAGCGGGAGGCTTCCACAGATACGCAGTATTTT. Translation: CSARDEREASTDTQYF. The V call is TRBV20-1, the J call TRBJ2-3, with 9 bases aligning to TRBD2. Germline CDR1 and CDR2: DFQATT and SNEGSKA (reference sequence). With V trimmed by 0 bases and J by 2 bases, 6 bases remained unmatched. The CDR3 totals 16 residues.

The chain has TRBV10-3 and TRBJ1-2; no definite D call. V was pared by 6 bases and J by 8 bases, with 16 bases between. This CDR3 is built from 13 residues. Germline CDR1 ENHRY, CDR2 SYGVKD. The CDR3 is CAIRPDQAGGYTF. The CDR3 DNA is TGTGCCATCAGGCCCGATCAGGCCGGAGGCTACACCTTC.

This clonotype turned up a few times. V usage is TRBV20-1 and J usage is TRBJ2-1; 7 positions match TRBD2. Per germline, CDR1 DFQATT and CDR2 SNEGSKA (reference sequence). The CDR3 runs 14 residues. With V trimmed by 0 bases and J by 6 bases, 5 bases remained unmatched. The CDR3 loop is CSARDREVGNEQFF. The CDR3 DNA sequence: TGCAGTGCTAGAGACCGGGAGGTAGGCAATGAGCAGTTCTTC.

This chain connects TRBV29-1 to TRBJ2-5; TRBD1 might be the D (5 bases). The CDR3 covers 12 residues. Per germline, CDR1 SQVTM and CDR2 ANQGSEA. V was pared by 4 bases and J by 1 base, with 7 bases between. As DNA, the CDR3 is TGCAGCGTTGGGGGCATCCAAGAGACCCAGTACTTC. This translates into CSVGGIQETQYF.